The 10 T cell receptor beta chains below were found in one sample sequenced in a study of shared clonotypes between healthy human individuals. Clones were read by immunoSEQ multiplex PCR, and TCRdb kept only the in-frame ones, dropping some. The profile covers 2,100,000 or so clones, with 95% appearing a single time and around 0.13% taken by the ten largest. What was sequenced was naive CD4+ T cells sorted from blood. The subset denotes: CD45RA+ positively selected. Receptors originate from a man between 18 and 35 years old in good health.

To note about this clone: Other DNA sequences within the sample encode an identical CDR3. The CDR3 region is CASSLKGGTEAFF. The CDR3 nucleotides read TGTGCCAGCAGCTTGAAGGGAGGGACTGAAGCTTTCTTT. The rearrangement joins TRBV7-2 to TRBJ1-1; D not resolved. Per germline, CDR1 SGHTA and CDR2 FQGNSA. CDR3 length equals 13 residues. V was cut by 3 bases and J by 5 bases, with 10 bases left in between.

Points on this clone: Other DNA sequences in this specimen translate into the identical CDR3. V gene TRBV10-3 combines with J gene TRBJ2-7; D could derive from TRBD1 or TRBD2 (5 bases each). Per the germline V gene, CDR1 is ENHRY and CDR2 is SYGVKD. V dropped 6 bases and J dropped 2 bases, with 11 bases sitting between them. CDR3 length: 13 amino acids. CDR3 DNA sequence: TGTGCCATCAGAGAAGGGGACCCCTACGAGCAGTACTTC. As protein: CAIREGDPYEQYF.

The chain's CDR3 is CASSLGRTGPGELFF. DNA for the CDR3: TGTGCCAGCAGCTTAGGGAGGACAGGCCCCGGGGAGCTGTTTTTT. The genes are TRBV7-9 and TRBJ2-2, with 7 bases that match TRBD1. V was clipped by 1 base and J by 6 bases; unmatched bases: 5. Germline loops: CDR1 SEHNR, CDR2 FQNEAQ (reference sequence). The CDR3 extends over 15 amino acids.

This rearrangement joins TRBV19 to TRBJ2-7; D may be TRBD2 (5 bases). Per the germline V gene, CDR1 is LNHDA and CDR2 is SQIVND (reference sequence). CDR3 length: 14 amino acids. V was shortened by 7 bases and J by 3 bases, with 16 bases between the two germline ends. CDR3 loop: CASMSTGGGYEQYF. The CDR3 nucleotides read TGTGCCAGTATGAGCACGGGCGGAGGCTACGAGCAGTACTTC. Together with reference TRBV19 and TRBJ2-7, the CDR3 gives the full variable domain: DGGITQSPKYLFRKEGQNVTLSCEQNLNHDAMYWYRQDPGQGLRLIYYSQIVNDFQKGDIAEGYSVSREKKESFPLTVTSAQKNPTAFYLCASMSTGGGYEQYFGPGTRLTVT.

J is TRBJ2-5 and V is TRBV7-9; 9 nucleotides match TRBD2. Germline loops: CDR1 SEHNR, CDR2 FQNEAQ (reference sequence). V lost 5 bases, J lost 2 bases, and 12 bases stayed unmatched. The CDR3 is made up of 17 amino acids. The CDR3: CASSPAGSGGPQETQYF. The CDR3 DNA is TGTGCCAGCAGCCCAGCGGGCAGCGGGGGGCCACAAGAGACCCAGTACTTC.

This clone appeared a few times. This chain links TRBV7-2 with TRBJ1-5; D is unclear. V lost 5 bases to trimming and J lost 0 bases, with 5 bases between them. Germline values: CDR1 SGHTA, CDR2 FQGNSA. The CDR3 extends over 13 amino acids. The CDR3 reads CASSPFSNQPQHF. The DNA of the CDR3 is TGTGCCAGCAGCCCCTTTAGCAATCAGCCCCAGCATTTT.

With respect to this clone: This specimen includes other DNA sequences encoding the same CDR3. This CDR3 is CASSFSLADTGELFF. The CDR3, as DNA: TGCGCCAGCAGCTTCTCTCTAGCGGACACCGGGGAGCTGTTTTTT. The chain is built from TRBV5-1 and TRBJ2-2, with 7 bases aligning to TRBD2. The length of the CDR3 is 15 residues. Per the germline V gene, CDR1 is SGHRS and CDR2 is YFSETQ. The ends lost 2 bases at V and 3 bases at J; junction bases unmatched: 4. The variable domain in full, with the rest retrieved from reference TRBV5-1 and TRBJ2-2, is KAGVTQTPRYLIKTRGQQVTLSCSPISGHRSVSWYQQTPGQGLQFLFEYFSETQRNKGNFPGRFSGRQFSNSRSEMNVSTLELGDSALYLCASSFSLADTGELFFGEGSRLTVL.

The V gene is TRBV9, the J gene TRBJ2-2, with D tentatively TRBD1 (5 bases). The V end lost 10 bases, the J end lost 5 bases, and 30 bases lay between the germline ends. The CDR3 consists of 18 residues. From germline, CDR1 is SGDLS and CDR2 YYNGEE. The CDR3 spells CARFQGPPLNIKTGELFF. The CDR3 coding sequence is TGTGCCCGATTTCAGGGTCCCCCTCTGAATATTAAGACCGGGGAGCTGTTTTTT.

This clone was seen once. This rearrangement joins TRBV27 to TRBJ2-7; D is ambiguous. Germline CDR1 MNHEY, CDR2 SMNVEV (reference sequence). Trimming took 3 bases from V and 3 from J, leaving 9 bases between them. The CDR3 consists of 13 residues. CDR3 amino acids: CASSFTPGYEQYF. The CDR3 nucleotides are TGTGCCAGCAGTTTCACTCCTGGCTACGAGCAGTACTTC.

This clone has more than one count but fewer than ten. The rearrangement uses TRBV7-6 and TRBJ2-2; the D gene is possibly TRBD1 (5 bases). Germline lookup yields CDR1 SGHVS and CDR2 FNYEAQ. This CDR3 is built from 13 residues. Deletions cut 5 bases from V and 5 bases from J, with 9 bases between. The CDR3 DNA reads as TGTGCCAGCAGCCGACAGATTACCGGGGAGCTGTTTTTT. Amino acid sequence: CASSRQITGELFF.